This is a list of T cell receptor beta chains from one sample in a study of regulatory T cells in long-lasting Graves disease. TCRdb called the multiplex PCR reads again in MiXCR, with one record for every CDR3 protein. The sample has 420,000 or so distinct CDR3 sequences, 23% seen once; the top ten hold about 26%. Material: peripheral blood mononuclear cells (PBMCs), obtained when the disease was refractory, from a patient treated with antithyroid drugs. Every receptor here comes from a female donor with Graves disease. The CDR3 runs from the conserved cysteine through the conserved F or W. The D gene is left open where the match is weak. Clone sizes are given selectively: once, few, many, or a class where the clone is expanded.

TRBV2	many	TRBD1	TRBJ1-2	TGTGCCAGCTTTTACGGGACAGGGGGTGGCTACACCTTC	CASFYGTGGGYTF
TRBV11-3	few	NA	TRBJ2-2	TGTGCCAGCAGCTTTAGCGGAACTGCGAACACCGGGGAGCTGTTTTTT	CASSFSGTANTGELFF
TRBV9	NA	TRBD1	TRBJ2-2	TGTGCCAGCAGCGTAGATCAATACAGGGGGAACACCGGGAAGCTGTTTTTT	CASSVDQYRGNTGKLFF
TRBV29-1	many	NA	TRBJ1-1	TGCAGCGCTTCGACGGAACGAATACTGAACACTGAAGCTTTCTTT	CSASTERILNTEAFF
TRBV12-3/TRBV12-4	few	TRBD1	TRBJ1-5	TGTGCCAGCAGTTTACTGGGGACAGTTTATAGCAATCAGCCCCAGCATTTT	CASSLLGTVYSNQPQHF
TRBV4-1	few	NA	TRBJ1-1	TGCGCCAGCAGCCAGTCCCCAGATAACACTGAAGCTTTCTTT	CASSQSPDNTEAFF
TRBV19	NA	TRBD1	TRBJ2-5	TGTGCCAGTACCCCCAGGGGGCAGGGGGGACAAGAGACCCAGTACTTC	CASTPRGQGGQETQYF
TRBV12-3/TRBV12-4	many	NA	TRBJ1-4	TGTGCCAGCAGTTTCGTGCTGGCTGGGGGTACTAATGAAAAACTGTTTTTT	CASSFVLAGGTNEKLFF
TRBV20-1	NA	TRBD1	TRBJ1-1	TGCAGTGCACCAGGGACAGTGAACACTGAAGCTTTCTTT	CSAPGTVNTEAFF
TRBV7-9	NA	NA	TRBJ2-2	TGTGCCAGCAGCTTACAGGACACGAACACCGGGGAGCTGTTTTTT	CASSLQDTNTGELFF
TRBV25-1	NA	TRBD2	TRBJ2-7	TGTGCCAGCAGTAAGAGCGGGGTTAGAGAGCAGTACTTC	CASSKSGVREQYF
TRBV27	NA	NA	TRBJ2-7	TGTGCCAGCAGTCCCTACCCTTACAGGATGAGCTCCTACGAGCAGTACTTC	CASSPYPYRMSSYEQYF
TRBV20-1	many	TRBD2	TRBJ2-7	TGCAGTGCCCGGAGTCCTAGCGGGAGGATCGGTGGGTCCTACGAGCAGTACTTC	CSARSPSGRIGGSYEQYF
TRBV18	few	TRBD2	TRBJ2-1	TGTGCCAGCTCACTGCGGACTAGCGGAAACAATGAGCAGTTCTTC	CASSLRTSGNNEQFF
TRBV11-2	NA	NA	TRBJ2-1	TGTGCCAGCAGCATGCGGGCCCCTTACAATGAGCAGTTCTTC	CASSMRAPYNEQFF
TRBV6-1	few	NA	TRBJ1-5	TGTGCCAGCAAACAGGACGGCTCTTCAAATCAGCCCCAGCATTTT	CASKQDGSSNQPQHF
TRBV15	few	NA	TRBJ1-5	TGTGCCACCGCCGGTTATAGCAATCAGCCCCAGCATTTT	CATAGYSNQPQHF
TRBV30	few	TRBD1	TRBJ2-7	TGTGCCTGGACCGGGACAGACCACCTCTACGAGCAGTACTTC	CAWTGTDHLYEQYF
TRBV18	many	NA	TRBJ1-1	TGTGCCAGCTCACCCCAGGGGTCAAATGAAGCTTTCTTT	CASSPQGSNEAFF
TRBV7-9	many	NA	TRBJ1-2	TGTGCCAGCAGCTCAGGCACAGGGATCGGATATGGCTACACCTTC	CASSSGTGIGYGYTF
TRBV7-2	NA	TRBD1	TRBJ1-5	TGTGCCAGCAGCTTAGTAGCGAACAGGGGAGATCAGCCCCAGCATTTT	CASSLVANRGDQPQHF
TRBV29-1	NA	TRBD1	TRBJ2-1	TGCAGCGTTCCCCTGGGCAGGGGGCCTAAAAAATACAATGAGCAGTTCTTC	CSVPLGRGPKKYNEQFF
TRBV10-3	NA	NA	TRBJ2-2	TGTGCCATCAGTGAGTCGGGCAGGGGGGGGACCAACACCGGGGAGCTGTTTTTT	CAISESGRGGTNTGELFF
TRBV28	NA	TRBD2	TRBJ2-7	TGTGCCAGCAAGTTTTTGGTTGGAGGAGCTAGCGGGGGCTACGAGCAGTACTTC	CASKFLVGGASGGYEQYF
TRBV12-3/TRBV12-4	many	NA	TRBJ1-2	TGTGCCAGCAGTTTAAGGGACAAAGGCTATGGCTACACCTTC	CASSLRDKGYGYTF
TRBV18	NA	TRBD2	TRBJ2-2	TGTGCCAGCTCACCGAGACTAGCGGGATGGAACACCGGGGAGCTGTTTTTT	CASSPRLAGWNTGELFF
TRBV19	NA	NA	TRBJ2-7	TGTGCCAGTAGTATTACGCACAAATACGAGCAGTACTTC	CASSITHKYEQYF
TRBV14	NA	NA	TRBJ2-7	TGTGCCAGCAGCCATACCGGGACACTGAGTTTCGGATCCTCCTACGAGCAGTACTTC	CASSHTGTLSFGSSYEQYF
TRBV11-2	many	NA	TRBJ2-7	TGTGCCAGCAGCTTAGAGTTAACGGCGAACTACGAGCAGTACTTC	CASSLELTANYEQYF
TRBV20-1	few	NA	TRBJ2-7	TGCAGTGCAGGGGGACAATCCCGTACGGACGAGCAGTACTTC	CSAGGQSRTDEQYF
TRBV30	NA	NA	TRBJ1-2	TGTGCCTGGCAACAGGTTGATGGCTACACCTTC	CAWQQVDGYTF
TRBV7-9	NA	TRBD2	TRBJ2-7	TGTGCCAGCAGCTTATCTGCGGGAGTAAAGGAGCAGTACTTC	CASSLSAGVKEQYF
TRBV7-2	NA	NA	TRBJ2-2	TGTGCCAGCAGCTTGGGGCGGAGGGGCACCGGGGAGCTGTTTTTT	CASSLGRRGTGELFF
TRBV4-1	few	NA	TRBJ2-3	TGCGCCAGCAGCCAAGAGGCCCGGCGGGGAGATACGCAGTATTTT	CASSQEARRGDTQYF